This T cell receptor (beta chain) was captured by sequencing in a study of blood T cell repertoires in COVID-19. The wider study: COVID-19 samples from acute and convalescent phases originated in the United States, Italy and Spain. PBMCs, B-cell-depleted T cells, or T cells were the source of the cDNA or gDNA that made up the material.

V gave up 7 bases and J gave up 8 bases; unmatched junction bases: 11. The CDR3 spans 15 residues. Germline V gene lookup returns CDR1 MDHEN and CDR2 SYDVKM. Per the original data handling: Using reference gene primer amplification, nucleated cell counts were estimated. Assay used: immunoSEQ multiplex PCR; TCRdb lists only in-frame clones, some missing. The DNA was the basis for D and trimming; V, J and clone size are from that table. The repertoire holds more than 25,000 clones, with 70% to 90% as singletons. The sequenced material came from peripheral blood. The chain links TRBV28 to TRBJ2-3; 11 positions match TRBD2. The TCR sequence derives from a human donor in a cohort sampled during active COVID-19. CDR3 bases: TGTGCCAGCACCCAGGGACTAGCGGCCACTGGTACGCAGTATTTT. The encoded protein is CASTQGLAATGTQYF.